This TCR beta chain was profiled in a study of blood T cell repertoires in COVID-19. Across the study: The origin of the acute and convalescent COVID-19 samples was the United States, Italy and Spain. Sample material is recorded as cDNA or gDNA derived from T cells, B-cell-depleted T cells, or PBMCs.

Authors' processing steps: Cell counts per sample came from amplifying reference gene primers. TCRdb keeps only in-frame clones here, not all; method: immunoSEQ multiplex PCR. That table furnishes V, J and clone size, whereas the DNA furnished D and trimming. This sample has over 65,000 clones, with approximately 83% found just once. V lost 6 bases, J lost 5 bases, and 16 bases lay in between. This CDR3 comprises 14 residues. Germline values: CDR1 LNHDA, CDR2 SQIVND (reference sequence). The sequenced material came from peripheral blood. The TCR sequence derives from a human donor in a cohort sampled during active COVID-19. The J gene is TRBJ1-2, the V gene TRBV19, with D perhaps TRBD1 (6 bases). The DNA of the CDR3 is TGTGCCAGTAGCGAACAGGGAGCTCTTTATGGCTACACCTTC. Amino acid sequence: CASSEQGALYGYTF. Complete variable domain (other parts from reference TRBV19 and TRBJ1-2): DGGITQSPKYLFRKEGQNVTLSCEQNLNHDAMYWYRQDPGQGLRLIYYSQIVNDFQKGDIAEGYSVSREKKESFPLTVTSAQKNPTAFYLCASSEQGALYGYTFGSGTRLTVV.